This entry concerns a single T cell receptor beta chain. Per sample, extraction of total RNA gave at least 5.5 micrograms in every case. A second PCR, run for roughly 6 to 11 cycles, used a sample-barcoded 5' primer plus a J-beta primer mix. TCRdb independently ran MiXCR on the 5' RACE reads; one entry per CDR3 protein. The sample carries 700,000 or so distinct CDR3 sequences, 40% to 45% recorded once. The sample is drawn from a study of blood T cells in healthy people across ages. Germline loops: CDR1 MRHNA, CDR2 SNTAGT. V was trimmed by 5 bases and J by 1 base, leaving 12 bases between them. The CDR3 sequence is 16 residues long.

The sample was blood. This clonotype was obtained from an elderly man in good health. The chain employs TRBV6-4 and TRBJ2-6, with D maybe TRBD2 (6 bases). CDR3 loop: CASSPLGSSGANVLTF. The CDR3 DNA sequence: TGTGCCAGCAGTCCACTCGGGAGTTCTGGGGCCAACGTCCTGACTTTC.